A single sample gave rise to the 18 T cell receptor beta chains below, sequenced in a study of CD4+ T cells in melanoma. Sequenced by immunoSEQ multiplex PCR; TCRdb stores in-frame clones only, minus some. The sample has some 150,000 clones, about nine tenths seen once; the top ten hold 1.5%. These receptors were obtained from a human donor with melanoma.

The chain joins TRBV29-1 to TRBJ1-1, with TRBD1 as a possible D gene (5 bases). CDR1 SQVTM and CDR2 ANQGSEA come from the germline V gene. V was trimmed by 3 bases and J by 5 bases, leaving 10 bases between them. The CDR3 contains 12 residues. The CDR3 DNA reads TGCAGCGTTGAGGAGGGGAGGACTGAAGCTTTCTTT. Its protein is CSVEEGRTEAFF.

The genes are TRBV7-9 and TRBJ2-3, with a weak D call TRBD1 (6 bases). Looked up from germline, CDR1 is SEHNR and CDR2 is FQNEAQ (reference sequence). Trimming took off 5 bases at V and 10 bases at J, with 13 bases between the two ends. The CDR3 runs to 12 residues. The CDR3, as DNA: TGTGCCAGCAGCGAAGGGGCAGGGGCGCAGTATTTT. It codes for CASSEGAGAQYF.

The rearrangement joins TRBV5-1 to TRBJ1-2; possible D gene TRBD1, 6 bases. The CDR3 covers 15 residues. Trimming took 0 bases from V and 6 from J, leaving 15 bases between them. The germline CDR1 and CDR2 sequences are SGHRS and YFSETQ. CDR3 sequence reads: CASSLAPTGDNGYTF. DNA for the CDR3: TGCGCCAGCAGCTTGGCGCCAACCGGGGACAATGGCTACACCTTC.

The CDR3 region is CASDLQGRAEKLFF. Here the CDR3 DNA reads TGTGCCAGCGATCTTCAGGGTCGGGCTGAAAAACTGTTTTTT. The chain is built from TRBV6-1 and TRBJ1-4; a weak D match, TRBD1 (5 bases). Germline loops: CDR1 MNHNS, CDR2 SASEGT. Trimming removed 8 bases from V and 7 bases from J, with 17 bases in between. The CDR3 consists of 14 residues.

The chain links TRBV28 to TRBJ2-4; TRBD2 agrees at 12 bases. V lost 8 bases to trimming and J lost 2 bases; unmatched junction nucleotides: 19. The CDR3 sequence is 20 residues long. Germline V gives CDR1 MDHEN, CDR2 SYDVKM. For the CDR3, the DNA is TGTGCCAGCGCCCCAGGGGAGGGACTAGCGGGTGTCGGGACCAAAAACATTCAGTACTTC. This sequence encodes CASAPGEGLAGVGTKNIQYF.

The chain recombines TRBV5-1 with TRBJ2-3; 9 positions agree with TRBD2. Germline V gene sequence: CDR1 SGHRS, CDR2 YFSETQ. The CDR3 is made up of 15 amino acids. Trimming took 6 bases from V and 4 from J; bases not matched to a gene: 9. The CDR3 DNA reads as TGCGCCAGCAAGGGAGCGGGGGGCCACGCAGATACGCAGTATTTT. It translates to CASKGAGGHADTQYF.

V gene TRBV5-1 combines with J gene TRBJ2-3; tentative D call: TRBD2 (5 bases). Per the germline V gene, CDR1 is SGHRS and CDR2 is YFSETQ. Trimming shortened V by 0 bases and J by 5 bases, and 13 bases separated the two germline ends. The CDR3 length is 15 residues. CDR3 nucleotide sequence: TGCGCCAGCAGCTTGGTATCCGGGGTGGTAGATACGCAGTATTTT. Its translation is CASSLVSGVVDTQYF.

This chain connects TRBV6-1 to TRBJ1-2; D not certain. The germline V gene has CDR1 MNHNS and CDR2 SASEGT. Trimming took 0 bases from V and 2 from J, leaving 7 bases between them. The CDR3 is 14 residues long. The CDR3 here is CASSEAPRNYGYTF. The CDR3 DNA reads TGTGCCAGCAGTGAAGCGCCACGCAACTATGGCTACACCTTC.

The rearrangement uses TRBV7-6 and TRBJ2-5; perhaps TRBD2 as D (5 bases). V lost 5 bases and J lost 1, with 11 bases in between. The CDR3 is 14 amino acids. Germline loops: CDR1 SGHVS, CDR2 FNYEAQ. The CDR3 sequence: CASSPRGFQETQYF. The CDR3 coding sequence is TGTGCCAGCAGCCCACGGGGTTTCCAAGAGACCCAGTACTTC. Filled out from reference TRBV7-6 and TRBJ2-5, the complete variable domain reads GAGVSQSPRYKVTKRGQDVALRCDPISGHVSLYWYRQALGQGPEFLTYFNYEAQQDKSGLPNDRFSAERPEGSISTLTIQRTEQRDSAMYRCASSPRGFQETQYFGPGTRLLVL.

The CDR3 nucleotides are TGTGCCAGCAGTGAGAGGGCCGTATCCACTGAAGCTTTCTTT. It is translated as CASSERAVSTEAFF. This chain connects TRBV2 to TRBJ1-1; no clear D. V lost 3 bases, J lost 4 bases, and 12 bases lay in between. Looked up from germline, CDR1 is SNHLY and CDR2 is FYNNEI. The CDR3 totals 14 residues.

The chain combines TRBV6-4 with TRBJ2-7, with TRBD1 as a possible D gene (6 bases). Trimming cost V 2 bases and J 6 bases, with 11 bases left between them. This CDR3 contains 13 residues. Germline V gene data show CDR1 as MRHNA and CDR2 as SNTAGT. The CDR3 sequence is CASSDTGFGEQYF. Here the CDR3 DNA reads TGTGCCAGCAGTGACACAGGGTTTGGCGAGCAGTACTTC.

The gene calls are TRBV7-3 and TRBJ2-2, with D unclear. This CDR3 has 14 amino acids. CDR1 and CDR2 from the germline V gene are SGHTA and FQGTGA. Between the trimmed V and J ends, which lost 0 bases and 6 bases, there was a span of 8 bases. The DNA of the CDR3 is TGTGCCAGCAGCTTAACGAGCGCGCCCGGGGAGCTGTTTTTT. Protein: CASSLTSAPGELFF. Variable domain in full (rest from reference TRBV7-3 and TRBJ2-2): GAGVSQTPSNKVTEKGKYVELRCDPISGHTALYWYRQSLGQGPEFLIYFQGTGAADDSGLPNDRFFAVRPEGSVSTLKIQRTERGDSAVYLCASSLTSAPGELFFGEGSRLTVL.

This rearrangement joins TRBV30 to TRBJ2-7; D remains unclear. Trimming removed 2 bases from V and 4 bases from J, with 6 bases in between. There are 11 residues in the CDR3. CDR1 is GTSNPN and CDR2 is SVGIG in the germline V gene (reference sequence). The CDR3 DNA follows: TGTGCCTGGAGTTCCTCTTACGAGCAGTACTTC. Its translation is CAWSSSYEQYF.

CDR3 residues: CASSLSGGSETQYF. CDR3 bases: TGTGCCAGCAGCCTTAGCGGGGGGTCCGAGACCCAGTACTTC. V usage is TRBV7-3 and J usage is TRBJ2-5; TRBD2 matches 10 bases. Looked up from germline, CDR1 is SGHTA and CDR2 is FQGTGA. The CDR3 spans 14 residues. Germline trimming cut 5 bases from V and 5 bases from J; bases unmatched to any gene: 5.

The chain joins TRBV2 to TRBJ1-3, with D possibly TRBD1 on 5 matching bases. CDR1 is SNHLY, CDR2 FYNNEI, per germline. The ends were cut back, 6 bases at V and 3 bases at J, with 12 bases in the middle. The CDR3 covers 14 residues. The CDR3 loop is CASSPGTLGNTIYF. In DNA form, the CDR3 reads TGTGCCAGCAGCCCCGGGACCCTTGGAAACACCATATATTTT. Full variable domain (remainder filled in from reference TRBV2 and TRBJ1-3): EPEVTQTPSHQVTQMGQEVILRCVPISNHLYFYWYRQILGQKVEFLVSFYNNEISEKSEIFDDQFSVERPDGSNFTLKIRSTKLEDSAMYFCASSPGTLGNTIYFGEGSWLTVV.

The chain uses TRBV18 and TRBJ1-3; D not certain. CDR3 length: 15 amino acids. Germline CDR1 and CDR2: KGHSH and LQKENI. With 0 bases removed from V and 10 bases from J, the gap between germline ends came to 16 bases. CDR3 DNA: TGTGCCAGCTCACCACCGGATAGCCGCGGACGTACCATATATTTT. It encodes CASSPPDSRGRTIYF.

DNA for the CDR3: TGTGCCAGCAGCTTAGGGGGACAGCCGTCCGGTACGCAGTATTTT. Protein product: CASSLGGQPSGTQYF. V gene TRBV7-6 combines with J gene TRBJ2-3; 7 nucleotides align to TRBD1. This CDR3 is built from 15 residues. Germline trimming cut 1 base from V and 8 bases from J; bases unmatched to any gene: 9. CDR1 and CDR2 from the germline V gene are SGHVS and FNYEAQ.

The V call is TRBV2, the J call TRBJ1-2; D is perhaps TRBD1 (5 bases). The germline V gene has CDR1 SNHLY and CDR2 FYNNEI. This CDR3 is 15 amino acids long. V lost 11 bases and J lost 7, with 26 bases in between. Here the CDR3 reads CAVFGRRQGGFGYTF. In DNA form, the CDR3 reads TGTGCCGTCTTCGGGAGGAGGCAGGGCGGTTTTGGCTACACCTTC. The complete variable domain, with remaining parts taken from reference TRBV2 and TRBJ1-2, reads EPEVTQTPSHQVTQMGQEVILRCVPISNHLYFYWYRQILGQKVEFLVSFYNNEISEKSEIFDDQFSVERPDGSNFTLKIRSTKLEDSAMYFCAVFGRRQGGFGYTFGSGTRLTVV.